There are a few counts of the clone carrying this TCR beta chain. Its target is unknown. These data originate in a study of blood T cells in healthy people across ages. Study outcomes and limitations: In the absence of known donor CMV status, changes in expanded clonotypes were possibly confounded. The authors considered diversity estimates from one million T cells to be underestimates. Higher diversity, along with more naive CD4+ cells, distinguished long-lived donors from aged donors.

A second PCR of about 6 to 12 cycles used a sample-barcoded 5' primer and a J-beta primer mix. Via MiXCR, TCRdb re-called the 5' RACE reads, giving one row per CDR3 protein. The sample has roughly 930,000 distinct CDR3 sequences; 45% to 50% are singletons. CDR1 is MNHNS and CDR2 is SASEGT in the germline V gene. This CDR3 is 15 amino acids long. V was cut by 1 base and J by 0 bases, with 10 bases left in between. The clonotype was recovered from a man aged 25 to 40 in good health. The sample was blood. The rearrangement uses TRBV6-1 and TRBJ2-7; either TRBD1 or TRBD2 may supply D (6 bases each). CDR3 nucleotides: TGTGCCAGCAGTGAAGAAGAGGGGGGCTCCTACGAGCAGTACTTC. Translated: CASSEEEGGSYEQYF.